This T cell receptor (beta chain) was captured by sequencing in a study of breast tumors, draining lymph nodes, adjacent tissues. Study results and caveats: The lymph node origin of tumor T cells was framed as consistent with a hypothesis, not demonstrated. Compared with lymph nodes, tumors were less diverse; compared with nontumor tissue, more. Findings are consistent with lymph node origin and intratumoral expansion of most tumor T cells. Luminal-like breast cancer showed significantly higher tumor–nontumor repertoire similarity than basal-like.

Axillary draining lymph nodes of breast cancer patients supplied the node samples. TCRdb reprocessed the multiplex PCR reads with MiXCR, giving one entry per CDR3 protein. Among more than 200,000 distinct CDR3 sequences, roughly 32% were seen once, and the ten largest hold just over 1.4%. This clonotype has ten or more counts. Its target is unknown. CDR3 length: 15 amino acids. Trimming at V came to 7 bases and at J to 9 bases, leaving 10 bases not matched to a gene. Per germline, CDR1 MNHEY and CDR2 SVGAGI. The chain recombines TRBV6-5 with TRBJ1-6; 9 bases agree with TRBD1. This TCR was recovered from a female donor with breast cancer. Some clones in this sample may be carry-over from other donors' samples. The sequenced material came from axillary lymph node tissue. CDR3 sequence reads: CASTRGGQGFSPLHF. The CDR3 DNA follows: TGTGCCAGCACTCGCGGGGGACAGGGATTTTCACCCCTCCACTTT.